This TCR beta chain was retrieved from a study of regulatory T cells in long-lasting Graves disease. Through Arm-PCR of CDR3 regions and iRepertoire HTBI primers, TCR beta libraries were built. Each CDR3 protein is one row after TCRdb ran MiXCR on the multiplex PCR reads. The table lists more than 300,000 distinct CDR3 sequences, 23% of them singletons. Indicated time point: persistent/refractory GD, antithyroid drugs over 5 years with positive TRAb. There was RNA extracted from PBMCs, and the TCR library was made from it. It was American Thyroid Association guidelines that determined Graves' disease diagnosis. Germline values: CDR1 SEHNR, CDR2 FQNEAQ (reference sequence). V lost 2 bases and J 6 bases, leaving 10 bases between the germline ends. This CDR3 region has 13 residues.

The input for sequencing was peripheral blood mononuclear cells (PBMCs), taken when the disease was refractory, from a patient treated with antithyroid drugs. This TCR was sampled from a woman aged 40-49 years with Graves disease. V and J are TRBV7-9 and TRBJ1-2; D is uncertain. CDR3 nucleotides: TGTGCCAGCAGCTTACCCCAGTTTGATGGCTACACCTTC. Amino acid sequence: CASSLPQFDGYTF.